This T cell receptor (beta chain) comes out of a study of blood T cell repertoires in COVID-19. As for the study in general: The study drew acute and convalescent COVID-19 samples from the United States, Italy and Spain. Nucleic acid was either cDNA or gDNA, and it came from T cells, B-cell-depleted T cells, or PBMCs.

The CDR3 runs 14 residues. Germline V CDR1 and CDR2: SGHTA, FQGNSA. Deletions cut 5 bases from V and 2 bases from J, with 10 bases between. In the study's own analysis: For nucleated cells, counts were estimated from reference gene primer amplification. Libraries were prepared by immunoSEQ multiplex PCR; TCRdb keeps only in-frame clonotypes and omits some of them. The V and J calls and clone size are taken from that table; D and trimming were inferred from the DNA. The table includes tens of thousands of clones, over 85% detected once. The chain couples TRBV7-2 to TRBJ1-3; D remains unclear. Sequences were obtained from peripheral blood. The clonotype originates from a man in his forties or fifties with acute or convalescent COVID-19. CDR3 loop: CASSAGLTGNTIYF. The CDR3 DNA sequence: TGTGCCAGCAGCGCCGGGTTGACTGGAAACACCATATATTTT.